This T cell receptor (beta chain) was retrieved from a study of technical replicates of blood from a handful of donors. Only in-frame clones appear in the TCRdb table, and some are missing; sequencing was by immunoSEQ multiplex PCR. This sample has some 64,000 clones, with about 90% found just once. Germline V CDR1 and CDR2: SGHNT, YYREEE (reference sequence). The CDR3 is 13 residues long. With 3 bases removed from V and 3 bases from J, the gap between germline ends came to 9 bases. The sequenced material came from PBMCs. The chain carries TRBV5-4 and TRBJ2-5; D might be TRBD2 (6 bases). The TCR sequence derives from a human donor in good health. Some clones in this sample may be carry-over from other donors' samples. This CDR3 reads CASSYWGEETQYF. The DNA of the CDR3 is TGTGCCAGCAGCTATTGGGGGGAAGAGACCCAGTACTTC.